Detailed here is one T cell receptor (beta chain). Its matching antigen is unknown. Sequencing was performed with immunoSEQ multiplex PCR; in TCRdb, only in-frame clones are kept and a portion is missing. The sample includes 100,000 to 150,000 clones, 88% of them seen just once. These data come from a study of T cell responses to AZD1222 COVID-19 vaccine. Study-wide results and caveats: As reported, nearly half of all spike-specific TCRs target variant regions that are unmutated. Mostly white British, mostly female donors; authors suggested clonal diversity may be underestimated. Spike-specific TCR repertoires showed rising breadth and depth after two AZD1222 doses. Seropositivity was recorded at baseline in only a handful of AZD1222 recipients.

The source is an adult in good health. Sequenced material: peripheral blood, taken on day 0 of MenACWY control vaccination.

CDR3 sequence (DNA): TGCGCCAGCAGCTTGGCCTTTATGGGGAACGAGCAGTACTTC. Translating it yields CASSLAFMGNEQYF. V is TRBV5-1 and J is TRBJ2-7; D is ambiguous. Germline V lookup: CDR1 SGHRS, CDR2 YFSETQ. V lost 0 bases to trimming and J lost 5 bases, with 12 bases between them. The CDR3 has 14 residues.